This T cell receptor (beta chain) was found in a study of shared clonotypes between healthy human individuals. The V gene lost 1 base and the J gene lost 3 bases, with 11 bases spanning the gap. The CDR3 consists of 15 residues. The germline gives CDR1 SGHDT, CDR2 YYEEEE. Study-wide findings and caveats: Sharing across a few donors was seen in 5% to 5.5% of naive CD4 clonotypes.

Donors were healthy HIV-negative adults without recent acute infections or vaccinations. The donors, all of them Caucasian adults, lived in Nashville, Tennessee. It was at deep level that the assay was run. The table came from immunoSEQ multiplex PCR; TCRdb's copy has only in-frame clones and leaves some out. The sample yields 1,400,000 or so clones, approximately 98.5% seen once. In the case of this clone: Its target is not known.

The TCR comes from a man aged 30-40 years in good health. This chain connects TRBV5-6 to TRBJ1-3; D not resolved. Sequencing used naive CD4+ T cells sorted from blood. Subset specified: CD45RA+ positively selected. This chain's CDR3 is CASSLRVGVGNTIYF. The CDR3 region has the DNA TGTGCCAGCAGCTTGAGGGTCGGGGTTGGAAACACCATATATTTT.